The entry that follows covers one TCR beta chain sequence. What it binds is unknown. The CDR3 spans 15 residues. V lost 2 bases and J lost 2, with 13 bases in between. CDR1 is SGHVS, CDR2 FNYEAQ, per germline. Molecular-barcoded quantitative 5'-RACE produced these TCR beta libraries. TCRdb re-analysed the 5' RACE reads in MiXCR, keeping a single row per CDR3 protein. The top ten clones hold around an eighth of a sample with fewer than 130,000 distinct CDR3 sequences, more than 20% of them seen once. The sample comes from a study of CD8 T cells in ankylosing spondylitis. Overall study findings and caveats: Within matched ankylosing spondylitis synovial fluid, disease-linked clones were reportedly significantly enriched. Clones linked with disease were CD8+ and fairly uncommon in the peripheral blood.

The sample consisted of synovial fluid, either unsorted or a sorted T cell fraction (not recorded which). The V and J genes are TRBV7-6 and TRBJ2-7; D could derive from TRBD1 or TRBD2 (6 bases each). This TCR derives from a male donor with ankylosing spondylitis. The CDR3 protein is CASSLRGDGTYEQYF. The CDR3 nucleotides read TGTGCCAGCAGCTTAAGGGGGGATGGGACCTACGAGCAGTACTTC. Supplemented by reference TRBV7-6 and TRBJ2-7, the full variable domain reads GAGVSQSPRYKVTKRGQDVALRCDPISGHVSLYWYRQALGQGPEFLTYFNYEAQQDKSGLPNDRFSAERPEGSISTLTIQRTEQRDSAMYRCASSLRGDGTYEQYFGPGTRLTVT.